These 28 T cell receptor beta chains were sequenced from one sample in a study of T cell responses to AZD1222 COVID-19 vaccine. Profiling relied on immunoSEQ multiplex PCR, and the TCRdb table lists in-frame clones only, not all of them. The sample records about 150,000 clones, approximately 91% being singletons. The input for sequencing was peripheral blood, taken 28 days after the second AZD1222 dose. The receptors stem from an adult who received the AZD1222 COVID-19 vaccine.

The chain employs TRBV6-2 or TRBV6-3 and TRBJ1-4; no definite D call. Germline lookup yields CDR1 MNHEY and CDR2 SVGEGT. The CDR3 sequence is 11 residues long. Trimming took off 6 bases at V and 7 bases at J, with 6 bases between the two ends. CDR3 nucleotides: TGTGCCAGCAGCCCCGGTGAAAAACTGTTTTTT. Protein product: CASSPGEKLFF.

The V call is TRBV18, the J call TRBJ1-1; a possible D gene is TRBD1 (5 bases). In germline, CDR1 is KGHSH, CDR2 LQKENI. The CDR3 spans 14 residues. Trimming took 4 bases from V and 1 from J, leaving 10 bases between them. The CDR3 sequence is CASSQGIRNTEAFF. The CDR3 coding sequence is TGTGCCAGCTCACAGGGGATCAGGAACACTGAAGCTTTCTTT.

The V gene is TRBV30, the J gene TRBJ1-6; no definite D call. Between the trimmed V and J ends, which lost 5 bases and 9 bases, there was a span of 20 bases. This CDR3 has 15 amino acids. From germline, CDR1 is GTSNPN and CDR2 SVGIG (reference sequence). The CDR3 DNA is TGTGCCTGGTGCCGCCTTGGAGGAGCCTCTTCACCCCTCCACTTT. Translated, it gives CAWCRLGGASSPLHF.

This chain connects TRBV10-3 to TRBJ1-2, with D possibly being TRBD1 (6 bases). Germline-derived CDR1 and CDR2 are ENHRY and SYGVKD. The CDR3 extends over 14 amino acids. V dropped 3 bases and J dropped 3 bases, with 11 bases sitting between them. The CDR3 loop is CAISEKGVDYGYTF. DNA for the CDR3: TGTGCCATCAGTGAAAAGGGGGTGGACTATGGCTACACCTTC.

CDR3 region: CASSQVPSGGANTGELFF. In DNA, the CDR3 is TGTGCCAGCAGCCAAGTGCCTAGCGGGGGGGCAAACACCGGGGAGCTGTTTTTT. The chain is built from TRBV4-2 and TRBJ2-2; 12 nucleotides line up with TRBD2. The CDR3 contains 18 residues. From germline, CDR1 is LGHNA and CDR2 YNFKEQ. The junction had 5 bases not matched to a gene; V was cut back by 1 base and J by 2 bases.

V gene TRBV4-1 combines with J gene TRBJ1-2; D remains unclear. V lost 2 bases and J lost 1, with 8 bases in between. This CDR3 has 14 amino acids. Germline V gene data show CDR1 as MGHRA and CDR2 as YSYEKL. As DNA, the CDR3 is TGCGCCAGCAGCCAACTCACGGGTAACTATGGCTACACCTTC. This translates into CASSQLTGNYGYTF.

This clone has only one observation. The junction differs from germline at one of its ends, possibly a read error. The CDR3 coding sequence is TGTGCCAGTAGTACGACAGGGGTGAATACTGAAGCTTTCTTT. Protein: CASSTTGVNTEAFF. This rearrangement joins TRBV19 to TRBJ1-1, with 8 bases identical to TRBD1. Germline V gene sequence: CDR1 LNHDA, CDR2 SQIVND (reference sequence). The CDR3 totals 14 residues.

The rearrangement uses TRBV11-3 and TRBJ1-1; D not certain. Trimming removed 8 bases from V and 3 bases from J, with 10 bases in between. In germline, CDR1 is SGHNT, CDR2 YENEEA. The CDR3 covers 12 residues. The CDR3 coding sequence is TGTGCCAGCCAAGTCCTGGACACTGAAGCTTTCTTT. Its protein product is CASQVLDTEAFF.

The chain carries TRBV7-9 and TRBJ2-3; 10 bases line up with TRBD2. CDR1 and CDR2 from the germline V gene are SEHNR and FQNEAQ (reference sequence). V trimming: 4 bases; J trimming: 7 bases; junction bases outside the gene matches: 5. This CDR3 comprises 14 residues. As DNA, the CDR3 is TGTGCCAGCAGCTCAACTAGCGGGACGAATACGCAGTATTTT. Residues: CASSSTSGTNTQYF.

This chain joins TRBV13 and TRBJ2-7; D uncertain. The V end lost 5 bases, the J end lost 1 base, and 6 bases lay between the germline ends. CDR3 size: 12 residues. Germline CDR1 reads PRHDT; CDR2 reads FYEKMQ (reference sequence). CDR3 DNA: TGTGCCAGCAGCATTTCTTCCTACGAGCAGTACTTC. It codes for CASSISSYEQYF.

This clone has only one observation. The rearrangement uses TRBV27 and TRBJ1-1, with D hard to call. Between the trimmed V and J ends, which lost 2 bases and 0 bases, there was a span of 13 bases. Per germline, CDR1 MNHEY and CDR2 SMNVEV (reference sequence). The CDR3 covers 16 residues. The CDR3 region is CASSLRSGKMNTEAFF. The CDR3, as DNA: TGTGCCAGCAGTTTAAGATCTGGAAAGATGAACACTGAAGCTTTCTTT.

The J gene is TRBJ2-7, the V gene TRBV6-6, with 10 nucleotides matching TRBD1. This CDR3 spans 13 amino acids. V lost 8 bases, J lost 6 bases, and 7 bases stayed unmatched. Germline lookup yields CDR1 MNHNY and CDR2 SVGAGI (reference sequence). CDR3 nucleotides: TGTGCCAGCGGGTCCGGGACAGGGGTCGAGCAGTACTTC. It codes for CASGSGTGVEQYF.

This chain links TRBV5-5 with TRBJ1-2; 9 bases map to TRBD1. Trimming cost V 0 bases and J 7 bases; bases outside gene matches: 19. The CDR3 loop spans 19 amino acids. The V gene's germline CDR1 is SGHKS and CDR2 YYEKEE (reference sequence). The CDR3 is CASSLAILLVGTGNIGYTF. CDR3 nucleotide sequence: TGTGCCAGCAGCTTGGCCATCCTCTTAGTGGGGACAGGGAACATTGGCTACACCTTC.

CDR3 sequence (DNA): TGTGCCAGCAGTTTAGGCGCGCGCCTGGAAAAACTGTTTTTT. Its translation is CASSLGARLEKLFF. This sequence joins TRBV28 and TRBJ1-4; D is ambiguous. This CDR3 is built from 14 residues. V lost 2 bases and J lost 8, with 12 bases in between. Germline assignment: CDR1 MDHEN and CDR2 SYDVKM.

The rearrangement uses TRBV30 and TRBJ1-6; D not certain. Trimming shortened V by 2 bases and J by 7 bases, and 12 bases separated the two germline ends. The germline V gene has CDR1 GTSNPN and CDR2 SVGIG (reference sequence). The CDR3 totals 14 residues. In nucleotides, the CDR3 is TGTGCCTGGAGTTGGTGGCAGGACAATTCACCCCTCCACTTT. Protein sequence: CAWSWWQDNSPLHF. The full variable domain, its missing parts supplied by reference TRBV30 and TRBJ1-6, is SQTIHQWPATLVQPVGSPLSLECTVEGTSNPNLYWYRQAAGRGLQLLFYSVGIGQISSEVPQNLSASRPQDRQFILSSKKLLLSDSGFYLCAWSWWQDNSPLHFGNGTRLTVT.

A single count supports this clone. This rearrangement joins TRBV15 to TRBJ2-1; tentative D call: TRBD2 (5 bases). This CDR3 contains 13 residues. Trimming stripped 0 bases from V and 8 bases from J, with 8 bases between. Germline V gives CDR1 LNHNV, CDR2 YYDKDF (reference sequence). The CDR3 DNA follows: TGTGCCACCAGCAGAGAAAGCGGTGATGAGCAGTTCTTC. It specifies CATSRESGDEQFF.

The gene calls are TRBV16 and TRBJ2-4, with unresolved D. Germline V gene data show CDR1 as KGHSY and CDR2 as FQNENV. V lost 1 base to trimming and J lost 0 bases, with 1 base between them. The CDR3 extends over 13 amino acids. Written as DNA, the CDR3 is TGTGCCAGCAGCCAATTAGCCAAAAACATTCAGTACTTC. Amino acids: CASSQLAKNIQYF.

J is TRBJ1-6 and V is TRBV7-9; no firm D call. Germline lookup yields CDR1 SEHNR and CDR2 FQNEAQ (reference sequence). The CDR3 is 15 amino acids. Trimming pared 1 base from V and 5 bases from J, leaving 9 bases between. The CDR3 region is CASSLVPPDNSPLHF. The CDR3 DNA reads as TGTGCCAGCAGCTTAGTCCCGCCCGATAATTCACCCCTCCACTTT.

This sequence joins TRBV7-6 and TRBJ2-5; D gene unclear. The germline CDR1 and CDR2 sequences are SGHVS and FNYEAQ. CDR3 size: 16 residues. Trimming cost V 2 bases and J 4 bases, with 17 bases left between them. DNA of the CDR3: TGTGCCAGCAGCTTAAGCAGAGACCCTTTTGTAGAGACCCAGTACTTC. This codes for CASSLSRDPFVETQYF.

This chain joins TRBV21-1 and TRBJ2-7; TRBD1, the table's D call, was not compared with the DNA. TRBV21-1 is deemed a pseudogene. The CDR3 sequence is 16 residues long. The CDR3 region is CASSKKTGNRSYEQYF. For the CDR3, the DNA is TGTGCCAGCAGCAAAAAAACAGGGAATAGATCCTACGAGCAGTACTTC.

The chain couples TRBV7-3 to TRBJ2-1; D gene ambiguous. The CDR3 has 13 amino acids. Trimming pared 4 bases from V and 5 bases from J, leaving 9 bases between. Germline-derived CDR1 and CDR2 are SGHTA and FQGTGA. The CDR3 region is CASSSGTNNEQFF. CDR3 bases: TGTGCCAGCAGCTCCGGAACTAACAATGAGCAGTTCTTC.

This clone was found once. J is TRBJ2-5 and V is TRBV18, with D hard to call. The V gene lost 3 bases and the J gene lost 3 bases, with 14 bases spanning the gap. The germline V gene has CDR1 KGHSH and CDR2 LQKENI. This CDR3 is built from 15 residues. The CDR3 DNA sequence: TGTGCCAGCTCACCCCTTCGGGCAGAGGAAGAGACCCAGTACTTC. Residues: CASSPLRAEEETQYF.

The CDR3 spells CASSPPQGATSARPEAFF. In nucleotides, the CDR3 is TGTGCCAGCAGCCCACCACAGGGGGCAACGTCAGCTCGGCCTGAAGCTTTCTTT. This sequence joins TRBV6-2 or TRBV6-3 and TRBJ1-1; TRBD1 agrees at 9 bases. The CDR3 is 18 amino acids. Per germline, CDR1 MNHEY and CDR2 SVGEGT. The junction had 20 bases not matched to a gene; V was cut back by 6 bases and J by 6 bases.

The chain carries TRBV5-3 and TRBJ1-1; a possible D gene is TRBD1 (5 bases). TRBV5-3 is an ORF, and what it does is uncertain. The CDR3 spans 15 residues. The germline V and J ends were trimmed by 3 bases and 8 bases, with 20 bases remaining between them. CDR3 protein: CARSWRLVGTIEAFF. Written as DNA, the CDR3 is TGTGCCAGAAGCTGGCGTTTGGTAGGGACTATAGAAGCTTTCTTT.

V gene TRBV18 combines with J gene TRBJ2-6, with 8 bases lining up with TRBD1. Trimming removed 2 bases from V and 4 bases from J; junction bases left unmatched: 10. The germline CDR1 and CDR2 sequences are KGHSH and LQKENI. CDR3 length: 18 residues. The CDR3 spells CASSPKGQGHSGANVLTF. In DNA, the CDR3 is TGTGCCAGCTCACCAAAAGGACAGGGTCATTCGGGGGCCAACGTCCTGACTTTC. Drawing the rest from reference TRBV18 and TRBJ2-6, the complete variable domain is NAGVMQNPRHLVRRRGQEARLRCSPMKGHSHVYWYRQLPEEGLKFMVYLQKENIIDESGMPKERFSAEFPKEGPSILRIQQVVRGDSAAYFCASSPKGQGHSGANVLTFGAGSRLTVL.

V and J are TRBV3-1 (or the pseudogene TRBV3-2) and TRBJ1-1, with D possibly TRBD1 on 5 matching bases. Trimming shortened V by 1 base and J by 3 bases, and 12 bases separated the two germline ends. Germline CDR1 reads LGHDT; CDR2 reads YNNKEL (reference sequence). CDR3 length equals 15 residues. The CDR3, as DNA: TGTGCCAGCAGCCAAGGGTGGGGGGTGTACACTGAAGCTTTCTTT. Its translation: CASSQGWGVYTEAFF.

This chain's CDR3 is CASSVTPGLADNEQFF. CDR3 in DNA: TGTGCCAGCAGCGTAACGCCCGGACTAGCGGACAATGAGCAGTTCTTC. V usage is TRBV9 and J usage is TRBJ2-1; 10 bases are a match to TRBD2. The junction had 6 bases not matched to a gene; V was cut back by 1 base and J by 5 bases. Germline V gene data show CDR1 as SGDLS and CDR2 as YYNGEE. The CDR3 runs 16 residues.

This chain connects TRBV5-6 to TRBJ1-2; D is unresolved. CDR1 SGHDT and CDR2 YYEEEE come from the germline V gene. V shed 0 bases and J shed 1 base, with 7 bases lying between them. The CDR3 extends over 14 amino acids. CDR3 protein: CASSLEADNYGYTF. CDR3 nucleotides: TGTGCCAGCAGCTTGGAGGCGGATAACTATGGCTACACCTTC.